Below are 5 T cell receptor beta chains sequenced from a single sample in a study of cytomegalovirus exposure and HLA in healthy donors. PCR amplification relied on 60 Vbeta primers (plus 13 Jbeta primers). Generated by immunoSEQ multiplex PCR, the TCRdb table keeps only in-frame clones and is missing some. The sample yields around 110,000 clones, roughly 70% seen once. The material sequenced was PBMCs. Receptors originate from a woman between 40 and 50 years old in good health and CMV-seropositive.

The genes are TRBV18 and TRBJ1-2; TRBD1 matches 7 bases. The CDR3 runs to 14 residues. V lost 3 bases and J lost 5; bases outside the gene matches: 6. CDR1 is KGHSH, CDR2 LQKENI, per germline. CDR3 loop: CASSPQETGYGYTF. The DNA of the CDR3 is TGTGCCAGCTCACCGCAGGAGACAGGGTATGGCTACACCTTC. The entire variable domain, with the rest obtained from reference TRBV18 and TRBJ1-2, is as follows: NAGVMQNPRHLVRRRGQEARLRCSPMKGHSHVYWYRQLPEEGLKFMVYLQKENIIDESGMPKERFSAEFPKEGPSILRIQQVVRGDSAAYFCASSPQETGYGYTFGSGTRLTVV.

This CDR3 reads CASSLGGRGTDTQYF. As DNA, the CDR3 is TGCGCCAGCAGTCTTGGGGGGAGGGGCACAGATACGCAGTATTTT. This chain links TRBV5-1 with TRBJ2-3, with 7 bases aligning to TRBD2. The CDR3 runs to 15 residues. The V gene's germline CDR1 is SGHRS and CDR2 YFSETQ. J was trimmed by 1 base and V by 5 bases; bases with no gene match: 7.

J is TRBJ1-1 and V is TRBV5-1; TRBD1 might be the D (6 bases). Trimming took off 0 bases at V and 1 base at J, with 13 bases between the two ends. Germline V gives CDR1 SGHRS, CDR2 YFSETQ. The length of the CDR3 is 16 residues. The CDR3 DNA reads TGCGCCAGCAGCTTGGAATCGGGGGGCGCGAACACTGAAGCTTTCTTT. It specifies CASSLESGGANTEAFF.

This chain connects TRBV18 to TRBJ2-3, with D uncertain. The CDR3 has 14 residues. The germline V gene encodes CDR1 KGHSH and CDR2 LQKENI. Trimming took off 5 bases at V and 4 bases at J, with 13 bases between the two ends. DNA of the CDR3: TGTGCCAGCTCAGGGCAGCTGTCGTCAGATACGCAGTATTTT. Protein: CASSGQLSSDTQYF. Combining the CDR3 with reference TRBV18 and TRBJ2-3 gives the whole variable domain NAGVMQNPRHLVRRRGQEARLRCSPMKGHSHVYWYRQLPEEGLKFMVYLQKENIIDESGMPKERFSAEFPKEGPSILRIQQVVRGDSAAYFCASSGQLSSDTQYFGPGTRLTVL.

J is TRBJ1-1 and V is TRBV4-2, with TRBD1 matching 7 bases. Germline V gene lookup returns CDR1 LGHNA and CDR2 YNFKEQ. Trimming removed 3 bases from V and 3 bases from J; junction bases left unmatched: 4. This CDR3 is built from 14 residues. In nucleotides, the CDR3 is TGTGCCAGCAGCCACCTCGACAGGGACACTGAAGCTTTCTTT. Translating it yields CASSHLDRDTEAFF.